One and the same sample provided the 2 T cell receptor beta chains below, sequenced in a study of cytomegalovirus exposure and HLA in healthy donors. Amplification used 60 Vbeta primers and 13 Jbeta primers. Sequencing was performed with immunoSEQ multiplex PCR; in TCRdb, only in-frame clones are kept and a portion is missing. The listing records fewer than 200,000 clones. Sample: PBMCs. The receptor source for this set is a man aged 25-40 years in good health and CMV-seronegative.

The rearrangement joins TRBV5-4 to TRBJ2-5, with no clear D. Germline CDR1 SGHNT, CDR2 YYREEE (reference sequence). V gave up 0 bases and J gave up 7 bases, with 10 bases separating them. The CDR3 contains 13 residues. The CDR3 DNA reads as TGTGCCAGCAGCTTGGAAACAGTGGGGACCCAGTACTTC. Translated: CASSLETVGTQYF.

The chain combines TRBV4-3 with TRBJ2-2; D uncertain. Germline CDR1 is LGHNA and CDR2 is YSLEER. Trimming left V 0 bases short and J 1 base short, with 18 bases between. The CDR3 contains 19 residues. The CDR3 sequence: CASSQDLPVARRNTGELFF. The CDR3 nucleotides read TGCGCCAGCAGCCAAGATCTCCCAGTAGCTCGGCGGAACACCGGGGAGCTGTTTTTT.